Listed below are T cell receptor beta chains from one sample, sequenced in a study of cytomegalovirus exposure and HLA in healthy donors. The data were produced by immunoSEQ multiplex PCR, yet TCRdb's version contains in-frame clones alone and is incomplete. The sample has 100,000 to 150,000 clones; roughly 77% are singletons. The sequenced material came from PBMCs. The receptors here all came from a young man in good health and CMV-seronegative. Both conserved end residues are part of each CDR3. The D gene is left open where the match is weak. Expanded clones get a size class; other rows say once, few or many, or leave the size out.

once	TRBV5-6	-	TRBJ2-7	CASSVGGHEQYF	TGTGCCAGCAGCGTGGGGGGGCACGAGCAGTACTTC
few	TRBV5-1	TRBD1	TRBJ1-6	CASSLGDRANSPLHF	TGCGCCAGCAGCTTGGGGGACAGGGCTAATTCACCCCTCCACTTT
-	TRBV29-1	-	TRBJ1-1	CSVGQVPEAFF	TGCAGCGTTGGACAGGTCCCTGAAGCTTTCTTT
-	TRBV7-3	-	TRBJ2-3	CASSLGQTTDTQYF	TGTGCCAGCAGCCTTGGACAGACTACAGATACGCAGTATTTT
-	TRBV9	-	TRBJ2-3	CASSVGALSPDTQYF	TGTGCCAGCAGCGTAGGAGCACTGTCTCCCGATACGCAGTATTTT
-	TRBV7-7	-	TRBJ1-1	CASSSQLNTEAFF	TGTGCCAGCAGCTCCCAATTGAACACTGAAGCTTTCTTT
-	TRBV5-5	TRBD2	TRBJ2-1	CASSLVGTTLGGSYNEQFF	TGTGCCAGCAGCTTGGTTGGGACTACCCTGGGAGGCTCCTACAATGAGCAGTTCTTC
-	TRBV19	-	TRBJ1-1	CASHREFGAADEAFF	TGTGCCAGCCACCGGGAGTTTGGAGCGGCTGATGAAGCTTTCTTT
-	TRBV9	TRBD2	TRBJ2-3	CASSGGASGGSTDTQYF	TGTGCCAGCAGCGGGGGGGCTAGCGGGGGGAGCACAGATACGCAGTATTTT
-	TRBV2	-	TRBJ1-6	CASSERGHSNSPLHF	TGTGCCAGCAGTGAACGGGGACACTCCAATTCACCCCTCCACTTT
once	TRBV19	TRBD1	TRBJ1-1	CASSPRTGWATEAFF	TGTGCCAGTAGTCCTCGGACAGGGTGGGCCACTGAAGCTTTCTTT
-	TRBV7-9	TRBD1	TRBJ1-1	CASSLRTGGNTEAFF	TGTGCCAGCAGCCTCAGAACAGGGGGTAACACTGAAGCTTTCTTT
-	TRBV7-9	-	TRBJ1-6	CASSLEQPNSPLHF	TGTGCCAGCAGCTTAGAACAGCCCAATTCACCCCTCCACTTT